This T cell receptor beta chain came from a study of shared clonotypes between healthy human individuals. Naive CD8 cells lacked CD45RO and underwent positive selection for CCR7, leaving out terminally differentiated effector memory CD45RA+ cells. V was pared by 0 bases and J by 4 bases, with 7 bases between. Per the germline V gene, CDR1 is SGHDT and CDR2 is YYEEEE. CDR3 length equals 13 residues. Produced via immunoSEQ multiplex PCR; TCRdb's table is partial and in-frame only. This sample has roughly 590,000 clones, with nearly 97% found just once. A remark on this clone: Other DNA sequences in this sample translate to the same CDR3.

The material sequenced was naive CD8+ T cells sorted from blood. This TCR was sampled from a woman aged 30 to 39 in good health. This chain joins TRBV5-6 and TRBJ1-1; D gene uncertain. CDR3 loop: CASSLGGGTEAFF. CDR3 nucleotide sequence: TGTGCCAGCAGCTTGGGGGGAGGCACTGAAGCTTTCTTT.